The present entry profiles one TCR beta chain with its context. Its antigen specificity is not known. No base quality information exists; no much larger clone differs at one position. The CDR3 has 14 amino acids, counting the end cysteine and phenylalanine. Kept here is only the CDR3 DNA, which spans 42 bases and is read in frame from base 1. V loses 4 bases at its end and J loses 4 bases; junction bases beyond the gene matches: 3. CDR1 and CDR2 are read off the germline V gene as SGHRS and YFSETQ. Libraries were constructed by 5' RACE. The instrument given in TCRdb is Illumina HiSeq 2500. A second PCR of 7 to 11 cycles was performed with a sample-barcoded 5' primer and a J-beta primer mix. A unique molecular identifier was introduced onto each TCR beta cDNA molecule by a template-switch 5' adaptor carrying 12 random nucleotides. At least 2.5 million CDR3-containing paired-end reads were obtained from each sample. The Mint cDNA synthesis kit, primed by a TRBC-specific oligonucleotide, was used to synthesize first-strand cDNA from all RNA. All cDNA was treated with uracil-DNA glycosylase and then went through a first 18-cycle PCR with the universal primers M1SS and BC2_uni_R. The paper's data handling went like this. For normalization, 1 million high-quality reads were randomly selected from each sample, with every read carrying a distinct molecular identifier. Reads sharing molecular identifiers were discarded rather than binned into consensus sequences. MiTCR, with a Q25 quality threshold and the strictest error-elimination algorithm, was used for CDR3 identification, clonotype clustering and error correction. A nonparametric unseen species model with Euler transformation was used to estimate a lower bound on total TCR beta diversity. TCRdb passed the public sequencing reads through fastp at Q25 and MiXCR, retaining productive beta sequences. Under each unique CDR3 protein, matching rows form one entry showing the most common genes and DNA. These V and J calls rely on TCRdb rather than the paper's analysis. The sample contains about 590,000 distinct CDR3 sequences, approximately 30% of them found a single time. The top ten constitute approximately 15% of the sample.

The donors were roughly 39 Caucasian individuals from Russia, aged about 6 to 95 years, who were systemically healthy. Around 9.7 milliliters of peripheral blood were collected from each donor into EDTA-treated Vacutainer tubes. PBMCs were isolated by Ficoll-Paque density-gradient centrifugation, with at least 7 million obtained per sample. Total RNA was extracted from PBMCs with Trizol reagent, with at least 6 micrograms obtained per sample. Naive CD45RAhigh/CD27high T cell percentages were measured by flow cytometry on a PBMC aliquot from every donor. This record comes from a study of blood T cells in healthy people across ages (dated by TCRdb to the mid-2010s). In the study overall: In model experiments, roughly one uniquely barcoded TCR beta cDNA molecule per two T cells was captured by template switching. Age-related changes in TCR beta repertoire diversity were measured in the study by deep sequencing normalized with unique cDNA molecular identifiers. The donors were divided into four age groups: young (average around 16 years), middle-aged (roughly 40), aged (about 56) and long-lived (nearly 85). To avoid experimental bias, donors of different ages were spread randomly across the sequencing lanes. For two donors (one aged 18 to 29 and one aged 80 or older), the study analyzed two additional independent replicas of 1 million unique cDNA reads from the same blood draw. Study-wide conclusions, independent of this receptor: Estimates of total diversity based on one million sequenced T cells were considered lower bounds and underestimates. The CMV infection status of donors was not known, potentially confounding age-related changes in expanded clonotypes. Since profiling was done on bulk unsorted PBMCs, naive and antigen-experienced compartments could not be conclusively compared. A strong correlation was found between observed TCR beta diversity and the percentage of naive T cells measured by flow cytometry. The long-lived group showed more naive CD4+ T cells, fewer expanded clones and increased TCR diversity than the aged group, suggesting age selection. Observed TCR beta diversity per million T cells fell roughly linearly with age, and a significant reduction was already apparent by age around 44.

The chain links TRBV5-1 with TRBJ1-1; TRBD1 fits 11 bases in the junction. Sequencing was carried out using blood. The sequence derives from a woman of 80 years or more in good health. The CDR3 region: CASSHGTGGTEAFF. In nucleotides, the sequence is TGCGCCAGCAGCCACGGGACAGGGGGCACTGAAGCTTTCTTT.